One and the same sample provided the 20 T cell receptor beta chains below, sequenced in a study of T cell responses to AZD1222 COVID-19 vaccine. Repertoires were generated with immunoSEQ multiplex PCR, while TCRdb's copy carries only in-frame clones and drops some. The sample consists of 150,000 to 200,000 clones, 80% to 95% of them appearing once. Sequencing was performed on peripheral blood, taken on day 0 of AZD1222 vaccination. These receptor sequences come from an adult in good health.

V is TRBV6-2 or TRBV6-3 and J is TRBJ1-1; D is uncertain. V was clipped by 6 bases and J by 1 base, with 15 bases between them. Germline lookup yields CDR1 MNHEY and CDR2 SVGEGT. The CDR3 extends over 15 amino acids. The CDR3 sequence: CASSKGSTKNTEAFF. The DNA of the CDR3 is TGTGCCAGCAGCAAAGGGTCGACGAAGAACACTGAAGCTTTCTTT.

The CDR3 protein is CASSRGTGRNYGYTF. DNA of the CDR3: TGTGCCAGCAGCCGCGGGACAGGGAGGAACTATGGCTACACCTTC. This chain connects TRBV7-9 to TRBJ1-2; 9 positions match TRBD1. CDR1 and CDR2 (germline): SEHNR, FQNEAQ (reference sequence). This CDR3 is built from 15 residues. Trimming took 5 bases from V and 2 from J; bases not matched to a gene: 6.

The chain uses TRBV7-8 and TRBJ1-3; D is undetermined. Germline loops: CDR1 SGHVS, CDR2 FQNEAQ. The CDR3 covers 12 residues. Trimming removed 0 bases at V and 10 bases at J, with 7 bases between. CDR3 in amino acids: CASSLAGGTIYF. The DNA of the CDR3 is TGTGCCAGCAGCTTAGCGGGAGGGACCATATATTTT.

J is TRBJ1-2 and V is TRBV15; maybe TRBD1 (5 bases). Looked up from germline, CDR1 is LNHNV and CDR2 is YYDKDF (reference sequence). V was cut by 0 bases and J by 7 bases, with 12 bases left in between. The CDR3 consists of 14 residues. In DNA form, the CDR3 reads TGTGCCACCAGCAGAGATAACGCAGGGCTTGGCTACACCTTC. Protein: CATSRDNAGLGYTF. Together with reference TRBV15 and TRBJ1-2, the CDR3 gives the full variable domain: DAMVIQNPRYQVTQFGKPVTLSCSQTLNHNVMYWYQQKSSQAPKLLFHYYDKDFNNEADTPDNFQSRRPNTSFCFLDIRSPGLGDTAMYLCATSRDNAGLGYTFGSGTRLTVV.

The rearrangement links TRBV11-2 to TRBJ1-2; tentatively, D is TRBD1 (6 bases). The V gene lost 3 bases and the J gene lost 0 bases, with 23 bases spanning the gap. Germline assignment: CDR1 SGHAT and CDR2 FQNNGV. The CDR3 extends over 19 amino acids. This CDR3 reads CASSFLVGPGALTNYGYTF. Here the CDR3 DNA reads TGTGCCAGCAGCTTCTTGGTAGGGCCAGGGGCTCTAACTAACTATGGCTACACCTTC.

The V gene is TRBV4-1, the J gene TRBJ1-1; 7 bases match TRBD1. V lost 6 bases to trimming and J lost 5 bases; unmatched junction nucleotides: 3. This CDR3 contains 12 residues. Germline CDR1 and CDR2: MGHRA and YSYEKL. This CDR3 reads CASSHRGTEAFF. CDR3 bases: TGCGCCAGCAGTCACAGGGGTACTGAAGCTTTCTTT.

The rearrangement joins TRBV7-9 to TRBJ1-4, with 10 bases lining up with TRBD1. The germline V gene encodes CDR1 SEHNR and CDR2 FQNEAQ (reference sequence). The V segment lost 3 bases and the J segment 7 bases; nucleotides outside the gene matches: 5. There are 15 residues in the CDR3. The CDR3 DNA is TGTGCCAGCAGCTTCGGACAGGGGGGCGGTGAAAAACTGTTTTTT. As protein: CASSFGQGGGEKLFF. Combining the CDR3 with reference TRBV7-9 and TRBJ1-4 gives the whole variable domain DTGVSQNPRHKITKRGQNVTFRCDPISEHNRLYWYRQTLGQGPEFLTYFQNEAQLEKSRLLSDRFSAERPKGSFSTLEIQRTEQGDSAMYLCASSFGQGGGEKLFFGSGTQLSVL.

The genes are TRBV11-2 and TRBJ2-7; D perhaps matches TRBD1 (6 bases). Germline CDR1 SGHAT, CDR2 FQNNGV. Trimming took off 6 bases at V and 7 bases at J, with 13 bases between the two ends. The CDR3 is made up of 12 amino acids. CDR3 bases: TGTGCCAGCAGGTCTTGGGGGCTTGAGCAGTACTTC. Protein product: CASRSWGLEQYF.

J is TRBJ1-4 and V is TRBV6-2 or TRBV6-3; D is ambiguous. Germline V lookup: CDR1 MNHEY, CDR2 SVGEGT. V was trimmed by 0 bases and J by 2 bases, leaving 7 bases between them. CDR3 size: 15 residues. CDR3 nucleotide sequence: TGTGCCAGCAGTTACTCGGGCGGCACTAATGAAAAACTGTTTTTT. Translating gives CASSYSGGTNEKLFF.

The genes are TRBV10-3 and TRBJ1-1; 10 nucleotides line up with TRBD1. The germline V gene has CDR1 ENHRY and CDR2 SYGVKD. The CDR3 contains 15 residues. V shed 4 bases, J shed 5 bases, and the junction held 7 bases outside the gene matches. The CDR3 DNA sequence: TGTGCCATCAGTGGGCAGACAGGGGGCATGACTGAAGCTTTCTTT. Protein sequence: CAISGQTGGMTEAFF.

The chain carries TRBV10-3 and TRBJ2-1; 7 bases agree with TRBD2. With 6 bases clipped from V and 4 bases from J, the junction kept 6 bases outside the gene matches. CDR1 and CDR2 (germline): ENHRY, SYGVKD. The CDR3 spans 14 residues. CDR3 amino acids: CAIRGTSEYNEQFF. CDR3 DNA: TGTGCCATCAGGGGCACTAGCGAATACAATGAGCAGTTCTTC.

The V call is TRBV5-4, the J call TRBJ1-1; D unclear. Between the trimmed V and J ends, which lost 3 bases and 4 bases, there was a span of 7 bases. The CDR3 consists of 12 residues. The germline V gene has CDR1 SGHNT and CDR2 YYREEE (reference sequence). The CDR3 region has the DNA TGTGCCAGCAGCTGGATGGGCACTGAAGCTTTCTTT. Residues: CASSWMGTEAFF.

The rearrangement uses TRBV30 and TRBJ1-6; tentatively, D is TRBD1 (6 bases). CDR1 is GTSNPN, CDR2 SVGIG, per germline (reference sequence). CDR3 length: 13 residues. V was clipped by 4 bases and J by 10 bases, with 14 bases between them. CDR3 loop: CAWTPQGGSPLHF. In DNA form, the CDR3 reads TGTGCCTGGACGCCTCAAGGGGGGTCACCCCTCCACTTT.

This chain's CDR3 is CASSVALPSETQYF. CDR3 coding DNA: TGTGCCAGCAGCGTAGCATTACCATCGGAGACCCAGTACTTC. The chain carries TRBV9 and TRBJ2-5; D is undetermined. This CDR3 has 14 residues. Trimming removed 0 bases at V and 5 bases at J, with 11 bases between. Germline CDR1 SGDLS, CDR2 YYNGEE. The full variable domain, with the rest looked up from reference TRBV9 and TRBJ2-5, is DSGVTQTPKHLITATGQRVTLRCSPRSGDLSVYWYQQSLDQGLQFLIQYYNGEERAKGNILERFSAQQFPDLHSELNLSSLELGDSALYFCASSVALPSETQYFGPGTRLLVL.

The chain recombines TRBV11-2 with TRBJ2-3, with TRBD1 matching over 9 bases. The CDR3 has 15 amino acids. Trimming took 5 bases from V and 3 from J; bases not matched to a gene: 6. Germline lookup yields CDR1 SGHAT and CDR2 FQNNGV. The CDR3 reads CASSTGQGRTDTQYF. The DNA of the CDR3 is TGTGCCAGCAGCACGGGACAGGGTAGGACAGATACGCAGTATTTT. The entire variable domain, with the rest obtained from reference TRBV11-2 and TRBJ2-3, is as follows: EAGVAQSPRYKIIEKRQSVAFWCNPISGHATLYWYQQILGQGPKLLIQFQNNGVVDDSQLPKDRFSAERLKGVDSTLKIQPAKLEDSAVYLCASSTGQGRTDTQYFGPGTRLTVL.

The chain combines TRBV5-5 with TRBJ2-1; D gene uncertain. Germline V CDR1 and CDR2: SGHKS, YYEKEE (reference sequence). CDR3 length: 13 residues. Trimming took off 4 bases at V and 7 bases at J, with 12 bases between the two ends. The chain's CDR3 is CASSRVSENEQFF. CDR3 bases: TGTGCCAGCAGCCGGGTGAGTGAGAATGAGCAGTTCTTC. The entire variable domain, with the rest obtained from reference TRBV5-5 and TRBJ2-1, is as follows: DAGVTQSPTHLIKTRGQQVTLRCSPISGHKSVSWYQQVLGQGPQFIFQYYEKEERGRGNFPDRFSARQFPNYSSELNVNALLLGDSALYLCASSRVSENEQFFGPGTRLTVL.

This clone was found once. The V call is TRBV6-2 or TRBV6-3, the J call TRBJ2-7; 12 positions match TRBD2. The CDR3 has 19 residues. V gave up 4 bases and J gave up 6 bases; unmatched junction bases: 19. In germline, CDR1 is MNHEY, CDR2 SVGEGT. CDR3 sequence (DNA): TGTGCCAGCAGTTCTACTCGGAGACTAGCGGGGGAGAATCGGCTCGAGCAGTACTTC. Translating it yields CASSSTRRLAGENRLEQYF.

The chain employs TRBV13 and TRBJ2-3, with 7 nucleotides matching TRBD2. The CDR3 is made up of 15 amino acids. Germline CDR1 reads PRHDT; CDR2 reads FYEKMQ (reference sequence). With 1 base clipped from V and 4 bases from J, the junction kept 5 bases outside the gene matches. CDR3 nucleotides: TGTGCCAGCAGCTTAGAAGGCGGGAGACCAGATACGCAGTATTTT. Translated, it gives CASSLEGGRPDTQYF.

V gene TRBV10-1 combines with J gene TRBJ1-1; weak D call: TRBD1 (5 bases). Germline V lookup: CDR1 WNHNN, CDR2 SYGVQD (reference sequence). V gave up 0 bases and J gave up 4 bases, with 12 bases separating them. The CDR3 has 15 amino acids. CDR3 amino acids: CASSESPQGRTEAFF. CDR3 sequence (DNA): TGCGCCAGCAGTGAGTCGCCCCAGGGACGCACTGAAGCTTTCTTT.

The genes are TRBV3-1 (or the pseudogene TRBV3-2) and TRBJ2-2, with D possibly being TRBD1 (5 bases). Trimming removed 1 base from V and 6 bases from J, with 9 bases in between. CDR1 and CDR2 (germline): LGHDT, YNNKEL (reference sequence). The CDR3 loop spans 14 amino acids. The CDR3 protein is CASSQAGFAGELFF. The CDR3 nucleotides are TGTGCCAGCAGCCAAGCAGGGTTTGCCGGGGAGCTGTTTTTT.